The 10 T cell receptor beta chains below were found in one sample sequenced in a study of T cell responses to AZD1222 COVID-19 vaccine. TCRdb keeps only in-frame clones here, not all; method: immunoSEQ multiplex PCR. The repertoire includes 150,000 to 200,000 clones, about 94% of them detected once, and roughly 9.2% sits in the top ten. Sequenced here: peripheral blood, sampled on day 0 of AZD1222 vaccination. The receptors originated from an adult in good health.

V usage is TRBV6-4 and J usage is TRBJ1-1; D gene unclear. The germline V gene has CDR1 MRHNA and CDR2 SNTAGT. CDR3 length equals 14 residues. Trimming shortened V by 6 bases and J by 4 bases, and 15 bases separated the two germline ends. The DNA of the CDR3 is TGTGCCAGCAGGGCGGGGAAGGCCGGCACTGAAGCTTTCTTT. It specifies CASRAGKAGTEAFF.

The chain couples TRBV4-3 to TRBJ2-6; D possibly matches TRBD1 or TRBD2 (5 bases each). Germline values: CDR1 LGHNA, CDR2 YSLEER. The CDR3 consists of 16 residues. The V end was cut by 0 bases, the J end by 4 bases, with 10 bases between. The CDR3 protein is CASSQEHGDGANVLTF. The CDR3, as DNA: TGCGCCAGCAGCCAAGAACACGGGGACGGGGCCAACGTCCTGACTTTC.

The chain recombines TRBV18 with TRBJ1-1; D ambiguous. There are 13 residues in the CDR3. Trimming left V 3 bases short and J 2 bases short, with 7 bases between. CDR1 and CDR2 (germline): KGHSH, LQKENI. CDR3 protein: CASSPGINTEAFF. Written as DNA, the CDR3 is TGTGCCAGCTCACCCGGAATAAACACTGAAGCTTTCTTT.

This chain links TRBV23-1 with TRBJ2-3, with a possible D match to TRBD1 (5 bases). TRBV23-1 is placed among ORFs of uncertain function. This CDR3 is built from 17 residues. Trimming shortened V by 4 bases and J by 0 bases, and 17 bases separated the two germline ends. As DNA, the CDR3 is TGCGCCAGCAGTCTGCAGGGAACAAAATCTAGCACAGATACGCAGTATTTT. This codes for CASSLQGTKSSTDTQYF.

This chain links TRBV5-1 with TRBJ1-4, with unresolved D. Trimming removed 5 bases from V and 3 bases from J, with 8 bases in between. This CDR3 has 13 amino acids. The germline V gene encodes CDR1 SGHRS and CDR2 YFSETQ. CDR3 in DNA: TGCGCCAGCAGGGGCTTGCCTAATGAAAAACTGTTTTTT. Amino acids: CASRGLPNEKLFF.

This clone was counted once. CDR3 in DNA: TGCGCCAGCAGCTTTAAGGAAGAGACCCAGTACTTC. Encoded protein: CASSFKEETQYF. The chain uses TRBV5-1 and TRBJ2-5; no reliable D call. CDR1 and CDR2 from the germline V gene are SGHRS and YFSETQ. The CDR3 spans 12 residues. Trimming left V 2 bases short and J 3 bases short, with 5 bases between.

The genes are TRBV21-1 and TRBJ2-7; the D call of TRBD1 is as the table states it, not checked on the DNA. TRBV21-1 corresponds to a pseudogene. The CDR3 totals 16 residues. This CDR3 is CASSKELYSKPYEQYF. CDR3 DNA: TGTGCCAGCAGCAAAGAACTGTACAGCAAACCCTACGAGCAGTACTTC.

The gene calls are TRBV7-8 and TRBJ1-1, with unresolved D. There are 13 residues in the CDR3. The germline V and J ends were trimmed by 3 bases and 3 bases, with 8 bases remaining between them. Germline CDR1 and CDR2: SGHVS and FQNEAQ. The CDR3 protein is CASSFDRDTEAFF. The CDR3 bases are TGTGCCAGCAGCTTCGATCGGGACACTGAAGCTTTCTTT.

This chain uses TRBV19 with TRBJ2-7; the D is unclear. V was pared by 1 base and J by 4 bases, with 11 bases between. CDR3 length equals 14 residues. CDR1 is LNHDA and CDR2 is SQIVND in the germline V gene (reference sequence). In nucleotides, the CDR3 is TGTGCCAGTAGTATAGGATTCACCGGGTACGAGCAGTACTTC. Translating gives CASSIGFTGYEQYF.

V gene TRBV11-3 combines with J gene TRBJ2-5, with 7 bases that match TRBD1. The germline V gene encodes CDR1 SGHNT and CDR2 YENEEA. With 2 bases clipped from V and 1 base from J, the junction kept 4 bases outside the gene matches. The CDR3 covers 15 residues. The DNA of the CDR3 is TGTGCCAGCAGCTTAACGACAGGGCCCCAAGAGACCCAGTACTTC. This gives the protein CASSLTTGPQETQYF. The full variable domain, with the rest looked up from reference TRBV11-3 and TRBJ2-5, is EAGVVQSPRYKIIEKKQPVAFWCNPISGHNTLYWYLQNLGQGPELLIRYENEEAVDDSQLPKDRFSAERLKGVDSTLKIQPAELGDSAVYLCASSLTTGPQETQYFGPGTRLLVL.